The 4 T cell receptor beta chains in this list originate from one sample, sequenced in a study of shared T cell receptors in the human thymus. The repertoire was sequenced with immunoSEQ multiplex PCR; TCRdb's copy has only in-frame clones and lacks some. The sample carries hundreds of thousands of clones, around 87% recorded once. These data were likewise used in another study, on human thymus T cells.

Sequenced material: thymocytes. These receptor sequences come from a boy less than two years old with a congenital heart defect.

This rearrangement joins TRBV6-6 to TRBJ1-6; D is possibly TRBD1 (5 bases). The CDR3 is 15 residues long. Germline-derived CDR1 and CDR2 are MNHNY and SVGAGI (reference sequence). V gave up 6 bases and J gave up 6 bases, with 15 bases separating them. CDR3 loop: CASRHPGHINSPLHF. In DNA form, the CDR3 reads TGTGCCAGCAGGCACCCTGGACATATTAATTCACCCCTCCACTTT.

The V gene is TRBV25-1, the J gene TRBJ1-4; 8 positions agree with TRBD1. The CDR3 has 16 amino acids. V lost 3 bases and J lost 5; bases outside the gene matches: 8. Germline assignment: CDR1 MGHDK and CDR2 SYGVNS. CDR3 protein: CASSEPGTGRNEKLFF. CDR3 sequence (DNA): TGTGCCAGCAGTGAGCCCGGGACAGGCAGAAATGAAAAACTGTTTTTT.

The chain joins TRBV6-6 to TRBJ1-1; TRBD1 aligns across 9 bases. V was clipped by 6 bases and J by 7 bases; unmatched bases: 9. The CDR3 contains 14 residues. Germline loops: CDR1 MNHNY, CDR2 SVGAGI (reference sequence). Here the CDR3 reads CASRAGTGRIEAFF. The CDR3 bases are TGTGCCAGCAGGGCCGGGACAGGGCGCATTGAAGCTTTCTTT.

This clone has a handful of counts. J is TRBJ1-4 and V is TRBV5-4; 7 bases map to TRBD1. CDR3 size: 14 residues. Trimming took 0 bases from V and 5 from J; bases not matched to a gene: 1. CDR1 is SGHNT and CDR2 is YYREEE in the germline V gene (reference sequence). As DNA, the CDR3 is TGTGCCAGCAGCTTGGCAGGGGGAAATGAAAAACTGTTTTTT. Its translation is CASSLAGGNEKLFF.